Shown below are 25 T cell receptor beta chains from a single sample sequenced in a study of blood T cells in healthy people across ages. Alongside a J-beta primer mix, a sample-barcoded 5' primer served in a second PCR lasting 7 to 11 cycles. From the 5' RACE reads, TCRdb called clonotypes with MiXCR, one entry per CDR3 protein. The table records fewer than 1.5 million distinct CDR3 sequences, approximately 42% of them present only once. Sequenced input: blood. Source of these receptors: a woman between 18 and 29 years old in good health.

As to this clonotype: This may be a read error: a much more frequent sequence differs by one nucleotide. This chain links TRBV5-1 with TRBJ2-7, with D perhaps TRBD1 (6 bases). CDR1 and CDR2 from the germline V gene are SGHRS and YFSETQ. V was clipped by 2 bases and J by 1 base, with 13 bases between them. This CDR3 spans 15 amino acids. CDR3 sequence reads: CASSFEAGTSYEQYF. For the CDR3, the DNA is TGCGCCAGCAGCTTTGAGGCCGGGACATCCTACGAGCAGTACTTC.

This chain links TRBV12-5 with TRBJ2-1; the match to TRBD1 covers 8 bases. This CDR3 has 18 residues. J lost 13 bases, V lost 6 bases, and 26 bases had no gene match. Germline V gene lookup returns CDR1 LGHNT and CDR2 FRNRAP. As DNA, the CDR3 is TGTGCTAGTGGCCCCAGGTCGACTCGGACAGGGCTACGGGAGACCCAGTTCTTC. It is translated as CASGPRSTRTGLRETQFF.

V is TRBV27 and J is TRBJ1-6, with unresolved D. Trimming pared 6 bases from V and 7 bases from J, leaving 10 bases between. Germline values: CDR1 MNHEY, CDR2 SMNVEV (reference sequence). This CDR3 has 13 residues. The CDR3 nucleotides are TGTGCCAGCAGGCGTGTAGAGAATTCACCCCTCCACTTT. Translating gives CASRRVENSPLHF.

The chain is built from TRBV5-1 and TRBJ2-2, with a weak D call TRBD1 (6 bases). Trimming took 4 bases from V and 5 from J, leaving 18 bases between them. Per germline, CDR1 SGHRS and CDR2 YFSETQ. The CDR3 consists of 16 residues. The CDR3 spells CASSLPAGTGTGELFF. CDR3 DNA sequence: TGCGCCAGCAGCCTACCAGCAGGAACAGGGACCGGGGAGCTGTTTTTT. The full variable domain, in which reference TRBV5-1 and TRBJ2-2 provide the parts outside the CDR3, is KAGVTQTPRYLIKTRGQQVTLSCSPISGHRSVSWYQQTPGQGLQFLFEYFSETQRNKGNFPGRFSGRQFSNSRSEMNVSTLELGDSALYLCASSLPAGTGTGELFFGEGSRLTVL.

This clonotype was seen at least ten times. The rearrangement joins TRBV29-1 to TRBJ2-7, with a tentative D call TRBD1 (6 bases). Trimming removed 7 bases from V and 4 bases from J, with 14 bases in between. The CDR3 length is 12 residues. CDR1 and CDR2 (germline): SQVTM, ANQGSEA. This chain's CDR3 is CSAYVGGYEQYF. The CDR3 DNA reads TGCAGCGCCTATGTAGGGGGTTACGAGCAGTACTTC.

This clonotype came up once. The chain carries TRBV6-1 and TRBJ2-5; weak D call: TRBD1 (6 bases). The DNA matches TRBJ2-7 better at its end, which makes the J call doubtful. The CDR3 extends over 11 amino acids. The germline V gene encodes CDR1 MNHNS and CDR2 SASEGT. The CDR3 is CARRTDYEQYF. The CDR3 DNA sequence: TGTGCCAGGCGGACAGACTACGAGCAGTACTTC.

This chain links TRBV4-2 with TRBJ1-3, with D tentatively TRBD1 (5 bases). The CDR3 loop spans 17 amino acids. Trimming took 0 bases from V and 1 from J, leaving 13 bases between them. CDR1 is LGHNA, CDR2 YNFKEQ, per germline. This CDR3 reads CASSQERGAGSGNTIYF. The CDR3 DNA follows: TGTGCCAGCAGCCAAGAACGTGGGGCAGGATCTGGAAACACCATATATTTT.

This clonotype was seen only once. This chain connects TRBV6-1 to TRBJ2-5; TRBD2 might be the D (6 bases). The V end lost 10 bases, the J end lost 0 bases, and 18 bases lay between the germline ends. Germline loops: CDR1 MNHNS, CDR2 SASEGT. The CDR3 extends over 15 amino acids. The CDR3 coding sequence is TGTGCCACCCGAGATGGACTAAAGTACCAAGAGACCCAGTACTTC. Translating it yields CATRDGLKYQETQYF.

CDR3 nucleotide sequence: TGCAGTGCTATTAGCGGGGGACGTTACTACGAGCAGTACTTC. This encodes CSAISGGRYYEQYF. The chain uses TRBV20-1 and TRBJ2-7, with TRBD2 matching 9 bases. Germline CDR1 reads DFQATT; CDR2 reads SNEGSKA (reference sequence). Trimming cost V 4 bases and J 3 bases; bases outside gene matches: 7. The CDR3 is made up of 14 amino acids.

Only one count was recorded for this clonotype. This chain connects TRBV6-4 to TRBJ2-1, with TRBD2 matching 8 bases. The CDR3 runs to 17 residues. Losses at the gene ends were 5 bases for V and 3 bases for J; bases not matched to a gene: 12. The V gene's germline CDR1 is MRHNA and CDR2 SNTAGT. This chain's CDR3 is CASSLRGAELCYNEQFF. CDR3 nucleotide sequence: TGTGCCAGCAGTTTGCGGGGGGCCGAACTCTGCTACAATGAGCAGTTCTTC.

This rearrangement joins TRBV7-6 to TRBJ2-5; D ambiguous. Gene TRBJ2-7 matches the end of the DNA better, so the J call may be wrong. Per the germline V gene, CDR1 is SGHVS and CDR2 is FNYEAQ. The CDR3 contains 13 residues. The CDR3 DNA reads TGTGCCAGCAGCCTAATGGCCCAAGGCGAGCAGTACTTC. This translates into CASSLMAQGEQYF.

The rearrangement links TRBV12-3 or TRBV12-4 to TRBJ2-7, with TRBD2 matching over 8 bases. The V gene end was trimmed by 4 bases and the J gene end by 4 bases; junction bases not matched to a gene: 6. This CDR3 has 14 amino acids. DNA of the CDR3: TGTGCCAGCAGTTATCAGGGCGGGGGGTACGAGCAGTACTTC. Its translation: CASSYQGGGYEQYF.

The genes are TRBV4-1 and TRBJ2-7, with D unresolved. CDR1 and CDR2 from the germline V gene are MGHRA and YSYEKL. Trimming removed 4 bases at V and 1 base at J, with 14 bases between. CDR3 length equals 15 residues. CDR3 region: CASSPSIGSSYEQYF. The CDR3 DNA is TGCGCCAGCAGCCCTTCTATCGGGTCTTCCTACGAGCAGTACTTC.

This clonotype has at least ten counts. The V call is TRBV4-2, the J call TRBJ2-3; TRBD1 is a possible D gene (7 bases). This CDR3 has 15 amino acids. Trimming took 3 bases from V and 3 from J, leaving 13 bases between them. Germline V gives CDR1 LGHNA, CDR2 YNFKEQ. The CDR3 region is CASSQRDRSTDTQYF. The DNA for the CDR3 is TGTGCCAGCAGCCAGCGGGACAGAAGTACAGATACGCAGTATTTT.

The chain joins TRBV10-3 to TRBJ2-6; D not resolved. Germline V gene lookup returns CDR1 ENHRY and CDR2 SYGVKD. Trimming took 4 bases from V and 4 from J, leaving 8 bases between them. The CDR3 totals 14 residues. CDR3 sequence: CAISGLLGANVLTF. CDR3 sequence (DNA): TGTGCCATCAGTGGGCTGCTCGGGGCCAACGTCCTGACTTTC.

The chain recombines TRBV6-1 with TRBJ2-3; D gene unclear. CDR3 size: 17 residues. Trimming shortened V by 4 bases and J by 6 bases, and 23 bases separated the two germline ends. Germline loops: CDR1 MNHNS, CDR2 SASEGT. In DNA form, the CDR3 reads TGTGCCAGCAGTGGGCCGTCTGGGCTAACGCCCAGGGATACGCAGTATTTT. Its protein is CASSGPSGLTPRDTQYF.

As concerns this clonotype: This clone may be a read error of a much larger clone one base away. The chain links TRBV28 to TRBJ2-6; perhaps TRBD1 as D (5 bases). Germline CDR1 is MDHEN and CDR2 is SYDVKM. Trimming removed 6 bases at V and 4 bases at J, with 13 bases between. The CDR3 runs to 15 residues. Written as DNA, the CDR3 is TGTGCCAGCAGCCAAGGACAATCCGGGGCCAACGTCCTGACTTTC. Amino acids: CASSQGQSGANVLTF.

This chain connects TRBV27 to TRBJ1-4, with D possibly TRBD1 on 5 matching bases. Germline V lookup: CDR1 MNHEY, CDR2 SMNVEV (reference sequence). Trimming took off 5 bases at V and 0 bases at J, with 22 bases between the two ends. The CDR3 spans 19 residues. In DNA, the CDR3 is TGTGCCAGCAGTCGCCGGGACGGACGGACACGAGCAACTAATGAAAAACTGTTTTTT. It yields the protein CASSRRDGRTRATNEKLFF.

V and J are TRBV20-1 and TRBJ2-1; tentatively, D is TRBD2 (5 bases). The CDR3 is 12 residues long. V shed 2 bases and J shed 8 bases, with 10 bases lying between them. Per germline, CDR1 DFQATT and CDR2 SNEGSKA (reference sequence). The CDR3 nucleotides read TGCAGTGCTAGACTAGCCACCTATGAGCAGTTCTTC. The encoded protein is CSARLATYEQFF.

This chain uses TRBV7-6 with TRBJ1-5; 7 bases agree with TRBD1. CDR3 size: 16 residues. The ends lost 0 bases at V and 3 bases at J; junction bases unmatched: 5. The germline V gene has CDR1 SGHVS and CDR2 FNYEAQ. The CDR3 loop is CASSLAARGINQPQHF. The DNA for the CDR3 is TGTGCCAGCAGCTTAGCAGCCAGGGGGATCAATCAGCCCCAGCATTTT.

A few counts support this clonotype. The V call is TRBV6-1, the J call TRBJ1-1; the D gene is possibly TRBD1 (5 bases). Germline lookup yields CDR1 MNHNS and CDR2 SASEGT. Trimming cost V 3 bases and J 5 bases, with 16 bases left between them. The CDR3 runs to 15 residues. The CDR3 reads CASSERGPAGTEAFF. The DNA for the CDR3 is TGTGCCAGCAGTGAGAGGGGCCCCGCGGGAACTGAAGCTTTCTTT.

The CDR3 DNA reads as TGTGCCAGCAGCGGTCTTCTAGGAGCGGTGGATGGCTACACCTTC. This sequence encodes CASSGLLGAVDGYTF. The V gene is TRBV28, the J gene TRBJ1-2; the D is unclear. The CDR3 is made up of 15 amino acids. Germline CDR1 reads MDHEN; CDR2 reads SYDVKM. The ends were cut back, 6 bases at V and 6 bases at J, with 20 bases in the middle.

This clonotype was seen only a few times. The chain recombines TRBV4-1 with TRBJ2-1, with 12 positions matching TRBD2. The germline V gene has CDR1 MGHRA and CDR2 YSYEKL. V gave up 3 bases and J gave up 8 bases; unmatched junction bases: 2. This CDR3 is 14 amino acids long. The CDR3 DNA follows: TGCGCCAGCAGCCAGACTAGCGGGGGCTATGAGCAGTTCTTC. The encoded protein is CASSQTSGGYEQFF.

Only one count was recorded for this clonotype. J is TRBJ1-2 and V is TRBV20-1, with D possibly TRBD1 on 6 matching bases. Per the germline V gene, CDR1 is DFQATT and CDR2 is SNEGSKA (reference sequence). The ends were cut back, 0 bases at V and 11 bases at J, with 19 bases in the middle. This CDR3 region has 14 residues. As DNA, the CDR3 is TGCAGTGCTAGAGATAGGGCAGGGGCAGCCCTTTACACCTTC. Protein sequence: CSARDRAGAALYTF.

CDR3 coding DNA: TGTGCCAGCAGTTTAATCCTGAGCGCAGATACGCAGTATTTT. It encodes CASSLILSADTQYF. The gene calls are TRBV12-3 or TRBV12-4 and TRBJ2-3; D ambiguous. CDR3 size: 14 residues. V was clipped by 2 bases and J by 4 bases, with 10 bases between them.